This passage covers 8 T cell receptor beta chains from one sample sequenced in a study of cytotoxic CD8 clonotypes in ibrutinib-treated CLL. The table came from immunoSEQ multiplex PCR; TCRdb's copy has only in-frame clones and leaves some out. The table includes 12,000 or so clones, approximately 85% detected once. The source material was PBMCs, sampled at disease progression, from a patient treated with ibrutinib. The receptors were gathered from a human donor with chronic lymphocytic leukemia.

The rearrangement uses TRBV6-4 and TRBJ1-1, with a weak D call TRBD1 (5 bases). The CDR3 sequence is 14 residues long. Trimming stripped 7 bases from V and 0 bases from J, with 12 bases between. The germline CDR1 and CDR2 sequences are MRHNA and SNTAGT. The CDR3 is CASIWGSMNTEAFF. The CDR3 region has the DNA TGTGCCAGCATCTGGGGCTCCATGAACACTGAAGCTTTCTTT.

The chain has TRBV2 and TRBJ1-4, with 9 nucleotides matching TRBD1. The CDR3 is 15 amino acids. The germline V gene encodes CDR1 SNHLY and CDR2 FYNNEI. J was trimmed by 12 bases and V by 6 bases; bases with no gene match: 14. This CDR3 reads CASREYGTGRFELFF. As DNA, the CDR3 is TGTGCCAGCAGGGAGTATGGGACAGGGAGGTTCGAACTGTTTTTT.

V gene TRBV19 combines with J gene TRBJ2-7, with D possibly matching TRBD2 (6 bases). The CDR3 has 13 amino acids. Per germline, CDR1 LNHDA and CDR2 SQIVND (reference sequence). Trimming took 8 bases from V and 3 from J, leaving 14 bases between them. CDR3 DNA sequence: TGTGCCAGTCCCCGGGACTCACTCTACGAGCAGTACTTC. Amino acid sequence: CASPRDSLYEQYF.

This clone is labeled as medium-sized (0.01 to 0.1%). The rearrangement uses TRBV4-1 and TRBJ2-7; 8 bases align to TRBD1. Germline V gene lookup returns CDR1 MGHRA and CDR2 YSYEKL. V lost 1 base and J lost 4; bases outside the gene matches: 9. The CDR3 has 16 residues. CDR3 in DNA: TGCGCCAGCAGCCAAGCAACAGGGGGAAGACTTTACGAGCAGTACTTC. It encodes CASSQATGGRLYEQYF.

The V gene is TRBV5-6, the J gene TRBJ2-7, with D maybe TRBD2 (5 bases). CDR1 and CDR2 from the germline V gene are SGHDT and YYEEEE. The CDR3 is 16 amino acids. The V end was cut by 5 bases, the J end by 1 base, with 19 bases between. The CDR3 spells CASSRDRTRGSYEQYF. CDR3 DNA: TGTGCCAGCAGTCGTGACCGGACCCGCGGGTCCTACGAGCAGTACTTC. Full variable domain (rest looked up from reference TRBV5-6 and TRBJ2-7): DAGVTQSPTHLIKTRGQQVTLRCSPKSGHDTVSWYQQALGQGPQFIFQYYEEEERQRGNFPDRFSGHQFPNYSSELNVNALLLGDSALYLCASSRDRTRGSYEQYFGPGTRLTVT.

This clone has a single count. V is TRBV18 and J is TRBJ2-3, with a weak D call TRBD1 (6 bases). Germline values: CDR1 KGHSH, CDR2 LQKENI. The germline V and J ends were trimmed by 5 bases and 1 base, with 10 bases remaining between them. This CDR3 is 14 amino acids long. CDR3 in DNA: TGTGCCAGCTCAGCGACAGGTCGCACAGATACGCAGTATTTT. Protein: CASSATGRTDTQYF.

The gene calls are TRBV19 and TRBJ1-1, with 8 bases matching TRBD1. There are 15 residues in the CDR3. Trimming at V came to 4 bases and at J to 3 bases, leaving 7 bases not matched to a gene. Germline values: CDR1 LNHDA, CDR2 SQIVND (reference sequence). The CDR3 here is CASSTLQGVHTEAFF. CDR3 bases: TGTGCCAGTAGTACCTTACAGGGGGTGCACACTGAAGCTTTCTTT.

The chain uses TRBV9 and TRBJ1-4; 8 bases map to TRBD1. V lost 1 base to trimming and J lost 8 bases; unmatched junction nucleotides: 7. This CDR3 is 15 amino acids long. Germline CDR1 and CDR2: SGDLS and YYNGEE. CDR3 coding DNA: TGTGCCAGCAGCGTATCCGGGACAGGAGGAGAAAAACTGTTTTTT. Encoded protein: CASSVSGTGGEKLFF.